A selection of T cell receptor beta chains follows, all from one sample in a study of shared clonotypes between healthy human individuals. Data came from immunoSEQ multiplex PCR; TCRdb stores just in-frame clones and leaves some out. The sample lists approximately 530,000 clones, 95% to 96% occurring once. Sequences were obtained from naive CD4+ T cells sorted from blood. Receptor source: a woman aged 25 to 39 in good health. Both conserved end residues are part of each CDR3. The order of the fields is clone size, V gene, D gene, J gene, CDR3 protein, CDR3 DNA. D genes are given only for firm matches. Size is stated for part of the rows, as once, few or many counts, or as a class when the clone is expanded.

>NA|TRBV6-5|NA|TRBJ1-5
CASSYSGGIDQPQHF
TGTGCCAGCAGTTACTCGGGCGGGATCGATCAGCCCCAGCATTTT
>NA|TRBV4-1|TRBD2|TRBJ2-1
CASSQRDSGSRNNEQFF
TGCGCCAGCAGCCAGAGGGATAGCGGGAGTAGGAACAATGAGCAGTTCTTC
>NA|TRBV27|NA|TRBJ1-5
CASSFFPGYSNQPQHF
TGTGCCAGCAGTTTTTTTCCAGGGTATAGCAATCAGCCCCAGCATTTT
>NA|TRBV5-6|TRBD2|TRBJ2-7
CASSLFGTSGRYEQYF
TGTGCCAGCAGCTTGTTTGGGACTAGCGGGAGGTACGAGCAGTACTTC
>NA|TRBV28|NA|TRBJ2-2
CASKTSGGLVGELFF
TGTGCCAGCAAAACTTCGGGCGGTCTGGTCGGGGAGCTGTTTTTT
>NA|TRBV29-1|NA|TRBJ2-3
CSVGTDTQYF
TGCAGCGTGGGCACAGATACGCAGTATTTT
>NA|TRBV11-2|TRBD2|TRBJ2-1
CASSKRTSGYNEQFF
TGTGCCAGCAGCAAGAGGACTAGCGGTTACAATGAGCAGTTCTTC
>once|TRBV30|NA|TRBJ2-3
CAWSVSGDTQYF
TGTGCCTGGAGTGTCAGTGGGGATACGCAGTATTTT
>NA|TRBV6-6|NA|TRBJ1-3
CASSLSGNTIYF
TGTGCCAGCAGTCTCTCTGGAAACACCATATATTTT
>NA|TRBV28|TRBD1|TRBJ2-1
CASSDRGPPGDEQFF
TGTGCCAGCAGTGACAGGGGGCCCCCCGGGGATGAGCAGTTCTTC
>NA|TRBV5-1|TRBD1|TRBJ2-1
CASSLGDRGRQGNEQFF
TGCGCCAGCAGCTTGGGGGACAGGGGTCGCCAGGGGAATGAGCAGTTCTTC
>NA|TRBV7-8|TRBD2|TRBJ2-7
CASSPGTSGGVSYEQYF
TGTGCCAGCAGCCCCGGGACTAGCGGGGGGGTCTCCTACGAGCAGTACTTC
>NA|TRBV4-1|NA|TRBJ2-1
CASSNRGVGSGYNEQFF
TGCGCCAGCAGCAATAGAGGCGTGGGTTCGGGTTACAATGAGCAGTTCTTC
>NA|TRBV6-5|NA|TRBJ1-2
CASSSGVYGYTF
TGTGCCAGCAGCTCAGGGGTCTATGGCTACACCTTC
>NA|TRBV7-2|TRBD2|TRBJ2-2
CASSLLSSGATGELFF
TGTGCCAGCAGCTTACTTTCTAGCGGGGCCACCGGGGAGCTGTTTTTT
>NA|TRBV9|NA|TRBJ2-5
CASSVGGYQETQYF
TGTGCCAGCAGCGTAGGAGGGTACCAAGAGACCCAGTACTTC
>NA|TRBV6-4|NA|TRBJ1-2
CASSAQRANYGYTF
TGTGCCAGCAGTGCCCAGAGGGCTAACTATGGCTACACCTTC
>once|TRBV18|TRBD1|TRBJ1-2
CASSPPGTGSNYGYTF
TGTGCCAGCTCACCTCCGGGGACAGGGTCTAACTATGGCTACACCTTC
>NA|TRBV6-5|NA|TRBJ1-5
CASSYGSGRNQPQHF
TGTGCCAGCAGTTACGGATCAGGGCGCAATCAGCCCCAGCATTTT
>NA|TRBV6-5|NA|TRBJ1-1
CASSYRGMNTEAFF
TGTGCCAGCAGTTACCGGGGCATGAACACTGAAGCTTTCTTT
>NA|TRBV5-1|NA|TRBJ2-5
CASSYGPVGETQYF
TGCGCCAGCAGCTATGGGCCCGTGGGGGAGACCCAGTACTTC
>NA|TRBV19|TRBD2|TRBJ2-7
CASSIGGGDSSYEQYF
TGTGCCAGTAGTATTGGGGGGGGAGACAGCTCCTACGAGCAGTACTTC
>NA|TRBV28|TRBD2|TRBJ2-5
CGTLAGYQETQYF
TGTGGTACCTTAGCGGGATACCAAGAGACCCAGTACTTC
>NA|TRBV19|TRBD2|TRBJ2-1
CASSPPGGNHYNEQFF
TGTGCCAGTAGTCCACCGGGAGGGAATCACTACAATGAGCAGTTCTTC
>few|TRBV30|NA|TRBJ1-3
CAWSVRGNTIYF
TGTGCCTGGAGTGTACGTGGAAACACCATATATTTT
>NA|TRBV28|TRBD1|TRBJ2-5
CASSLMGQGARETQYF
TGTGCCAGCAGTTTGATGGGACAGGGGGCCAGGGAGACCCAGTACTTC
>NA|TRBV5-6|NA|TRBJ2-2
CASSLGRSNTGELFF
TGTGCCAGCAGCCTCGGGAGATCGAACACCGGGGAGCTGTTTTTT
>NA|TRBV9|NA|TRBJ1-2
CASSSHGWWVSYGYTF
TGTGCCAGCAGCTCGCACGGTTGGTGGGTTTCTTATGGCTACACCTTC
>NA|TRBV4-1|TRBD2|TRBJ2-3
CASSSGGRTDTQYF
TGCGCCAGCAGCTCGGGAGGTCGGACAGATACGCAGTATTTT
>NA|TRBV5-4|NA|TRBJ2-3
CASSPRQASRDTQYF
TGTGCCAGCAGCCCCCGACAGGCCTCTCGCGATACGCAGTATTTT
>NA|TRBV29-1|TRBD1|TRBJ2-1
CSVVPPGQGGAGEQFF
TGCAGCGTTGTCCCGCCCGGACAGGGAGGTGCGGGGGAGCAGTTCTTC
>NA|TRBV28|NA|TRBJ2-5
CASRPDGQETQYF
TGTGCCAGCAGGCCCGACGGCCAAGAGACCCAGTACTTC
>NA|TRBV19|TRBD1|TRBJ2-3
CASRDDRGRTDTQYF
TGTGCCAGTAGAGACGACAGGGGGAGGACAGATACGCAGTATTTT
>NA|TRBV5-1|TRBD2|TRBJ2-7
CASTKREGYEQYF
TGCGCCAGCACCAAGCGGGAGGGGTACGAGCAGTACTTC
>NA|TRBV2|NA|TRBJ2-5
CASRVQVTTGTNF
TGTGCCAGCAGGGTACAAGTGACGACAGGGACTAACTTC
>NA|TRBV2|NA|TRBJ1-5
CASSGGFSNQPQHF
TGTGCCAGCAGTGGAGGATTTAGCAATCAGCCCCAGCATTTT
>NA|TRBV28|NA|TRBJ1-2
CASRPQGAPRGYTF
TGTGCCAGCAGACCCCAGGGAGCCCCTAGGGGCTACACCTTC
>few|TRBV6-6|TRBD1|TRBJ2-2
CASSLPGQGAGELFF
TGTGCCAGCAGTTTACCGGGACAGGGAGCCGGGGAGCTGTTTTTT
>NA|TRBV14|NA|TRBJ2-3
CASTKRRQDTQYF
TGTGCCAGCACCAAAAGAAGGCAAGATACGCAGTATTTT
>NA|TRBV6-6|TRBD1|TRBJ2-1
CASSKGQGVEGNEQFF
TGTGCCAGCAGTAAAGGACAGGGAGTGGAGGGCAATGAGCAGTTCTTC
>NA|TRBV28|NA|TRBJ2-1
CASRDEPSEQFF
TGTGCCAGCAGGGACGAGCCCTCGGAGCAGTTCTTC
>NA|TRBV27|TRBD2|TRBJ2-7
CASSFISSGKNNEQYF
TGTGCCAGCAGTTTTATTTCCAGCGGGAAAAACAACGAGCAGTACTTC
>NA|TRBV28|TRBD1|TRBJ1-5
CASRGTGGVQPQHF
TGTGCCAGCAGGGGGACAGGGGGCGTTCAGCCCCAGCATTTT
>NA|TRBV30|NA|TRBJ2-5
CAWSVQVTPSPYF
TGTGCCTGGAGTGTACAAGTGACTCCCTCCCCCTACTTC
>NA|TRBV10-2|TRBD2|TRBJ2-3
CASTTRTSGIGTDTQYF
TGCGCCAGCACAACGAGGACTAGCGGGATCGGGACAGATACGCAGTATTTT
>once|TRBV2|NA|TRBJ2-5
CASKGQETQYF
TGTGCCAGCAAGGGACAAGAGACCCAGTACTTC
>NA|TRBV4-1|NA|TRBJ2-7
CASSPLGTPSYEQYF
TGCGCCAGCAGCCCTTTAGGGACACCATCCTACGAGCAGTACTTC
>once|TRBV7-7|TRBD2|TRBJ2-7
CASSPTSGVDEQYF
TGTGCCAGCAGCCCCACTAGCGGGGTCGACGAGCAGTACTTC
>NA|TRBV5-4|NA|TRBJ1-6
CASSRALYGSYNSPLHF
TGTGCCAGCAGCCGGGCCCTTTACGGCTCCTATAATTCACCCCTCCACTTT
>NA|TRBV2|NA|TRBJ1-5
CASRLGAPQPQHF
TGTGCCAGCAGGCTAGGGGCGCCTCAGCCCCAGCATTTT
>NA|TRBV28|TRBD2|TRBJ2-7
CASSQPTGLAGRSSYEQYF
TGTGCCAGCAGTCAACCAACGGGACTAGCGGGCCGCAGCTCCTACGAGCAGTACTTC
>NA|TRBV4-1|NA|TRBJ2-1
CASSQFETSGYNEQFF
TGCGCCAGCAGCCAATTCGAGACTAGTGGATACAATGAGCAGTTCTTC